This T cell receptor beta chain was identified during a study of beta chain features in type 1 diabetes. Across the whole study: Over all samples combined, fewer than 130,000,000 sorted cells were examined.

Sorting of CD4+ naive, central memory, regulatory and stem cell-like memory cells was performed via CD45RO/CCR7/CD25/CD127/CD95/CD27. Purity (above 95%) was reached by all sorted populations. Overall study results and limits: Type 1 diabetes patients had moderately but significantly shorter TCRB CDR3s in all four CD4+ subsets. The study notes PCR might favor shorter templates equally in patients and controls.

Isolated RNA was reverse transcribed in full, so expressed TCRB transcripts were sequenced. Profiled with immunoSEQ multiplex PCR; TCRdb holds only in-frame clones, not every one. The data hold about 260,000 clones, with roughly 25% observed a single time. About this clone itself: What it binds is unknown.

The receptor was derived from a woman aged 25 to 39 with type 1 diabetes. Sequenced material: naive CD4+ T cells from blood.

The CDR3: CASSSPPSLGRPSYEQYF. Here the CDR3 DNA reads TGTGCCAGCAGCTCCCCTCCGAGCCTCGGGAGGCCCTCCTACGAGCAGTACTTC. The V call is TRBV7-2, the J call TRBJ2-7, with 7 nucleotides matching TRBD2. CDR1 is SGHTA and CDR2 is FQGNSA in the germline V gene. The CDR3 is made up of 18 amino acids. The junction had 15 bases not matched to a gene; V was cut back by 4 bases and J by 0 bases.